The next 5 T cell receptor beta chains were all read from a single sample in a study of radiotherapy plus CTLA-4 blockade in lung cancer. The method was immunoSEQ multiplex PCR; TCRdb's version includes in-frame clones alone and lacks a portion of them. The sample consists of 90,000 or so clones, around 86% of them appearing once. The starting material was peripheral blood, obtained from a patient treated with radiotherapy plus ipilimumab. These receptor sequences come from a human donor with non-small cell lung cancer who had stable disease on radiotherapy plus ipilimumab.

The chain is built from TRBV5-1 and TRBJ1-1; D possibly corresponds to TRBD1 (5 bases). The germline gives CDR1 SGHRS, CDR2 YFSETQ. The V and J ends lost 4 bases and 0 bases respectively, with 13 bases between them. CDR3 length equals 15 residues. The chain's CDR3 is CASSQNGGVNTEAFF. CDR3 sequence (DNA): TGCGCCAGCAGCCAAAATGGGGGGGTGAACACTGAAGCTTTCTTT.

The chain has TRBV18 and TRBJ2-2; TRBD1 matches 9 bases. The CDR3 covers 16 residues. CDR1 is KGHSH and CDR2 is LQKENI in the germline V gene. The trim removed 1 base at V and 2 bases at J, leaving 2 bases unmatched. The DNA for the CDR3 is TGTGCCAGCTCACCACGACAGGGGGTCAACACCGGGGAGCTGTTTTTT. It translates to CASSPRQGVNTGELFF.

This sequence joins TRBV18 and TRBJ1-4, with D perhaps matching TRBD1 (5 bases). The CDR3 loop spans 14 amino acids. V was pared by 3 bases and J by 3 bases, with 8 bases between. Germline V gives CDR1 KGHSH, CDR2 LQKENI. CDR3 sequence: CASSPDISNEKLFF. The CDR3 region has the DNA TGTGCCAGCTCACCGGACATATCTAATGAAAAACTGTTTTTT. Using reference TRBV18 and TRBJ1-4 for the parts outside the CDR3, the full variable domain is NAGVMQNPRHLVRRRGQEARLRCSPMKGHSHVYWYRQLPEEGLKFMVYLQKENIIDESGMPKERFSAEFPKEGPSILRIQQVVRGDSAAYFCASSPDISNEKLFFGSGTQLSVL.

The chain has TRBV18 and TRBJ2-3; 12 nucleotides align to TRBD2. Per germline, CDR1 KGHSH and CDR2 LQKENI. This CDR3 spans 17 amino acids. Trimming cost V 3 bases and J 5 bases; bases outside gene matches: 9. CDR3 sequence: CASSPSSGRAVKDTQYF. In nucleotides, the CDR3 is TGTGCCAGCTCACCTTCTAGCGGGAGGGCCGTTAAAGATACGCAGTATTTT.

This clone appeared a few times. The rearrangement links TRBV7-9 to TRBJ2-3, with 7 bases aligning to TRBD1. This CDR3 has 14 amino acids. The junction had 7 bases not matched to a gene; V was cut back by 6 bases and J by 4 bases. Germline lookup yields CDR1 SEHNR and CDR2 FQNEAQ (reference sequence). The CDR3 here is CASSEDRKADTQYF. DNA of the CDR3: TGTGCCAGCAGTGAGGACAGGAAGGCAGATACGCAGTATTTT.